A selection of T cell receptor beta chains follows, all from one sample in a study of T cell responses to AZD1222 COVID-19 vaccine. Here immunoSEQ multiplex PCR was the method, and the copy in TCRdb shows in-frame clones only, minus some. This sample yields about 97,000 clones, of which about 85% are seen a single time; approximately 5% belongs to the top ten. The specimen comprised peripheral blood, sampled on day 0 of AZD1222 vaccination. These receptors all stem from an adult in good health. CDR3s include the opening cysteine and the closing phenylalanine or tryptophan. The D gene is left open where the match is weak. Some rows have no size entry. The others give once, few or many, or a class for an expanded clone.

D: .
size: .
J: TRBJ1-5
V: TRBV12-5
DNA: TGTGCTAGTGGTCGATCTGGTAGCAATCAGCCCCAGCATTTT
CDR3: CASGRSGSNQPQHF

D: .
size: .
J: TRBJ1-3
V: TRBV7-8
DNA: TGTGCCAGCAGCAACCAGAGGCCGCCCGGAAACACCATATATTTT
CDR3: CASSNQRPPGNTIYF

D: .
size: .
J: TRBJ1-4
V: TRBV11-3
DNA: TGTGCCAGCAGCTTAGGTGCGGGGGAAAAACTGTTTTTT
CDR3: CASSLGAGEKLFF

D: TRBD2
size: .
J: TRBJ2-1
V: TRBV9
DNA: TGTGCCAGCACCCGGAGCGGGAGGGCCGCATATGAGCAGTTCTTC
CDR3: CASTRSGRAAYEQFF

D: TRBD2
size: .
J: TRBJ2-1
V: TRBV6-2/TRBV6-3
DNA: TGTGCCAGCAGTTACCCTTGGGCAGGGGGATCTAGCGGGGAGTACAATGAGCAGTTCTTC
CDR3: CASSYPWAGGSSGEYNEQFF

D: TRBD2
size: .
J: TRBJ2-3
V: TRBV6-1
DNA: TGTGCCAGCAGTGAAGCAAGCGGGGGGCCTAAGAGTACGCAGTATTTT
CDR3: CASSEASGGPKSTQYF

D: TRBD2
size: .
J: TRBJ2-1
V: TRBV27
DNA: TGTGCCAGCAGGCCATCCGGGACTAGGGTTTACAATGAGCAGTTCTTC
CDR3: CASRPSGTRVYNEQFF

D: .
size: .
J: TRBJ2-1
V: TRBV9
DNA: TGTGCCAGCAGCGTCCGGGGTCGAATGAATGAGCAGTTCTTC
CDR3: CASSVRGRMNEQFF

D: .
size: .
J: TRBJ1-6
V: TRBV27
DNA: TGTGCCAGCAGCTCACGGGTTAATTCACCCCTCCACTTT
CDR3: CASSSRVNSPLHF

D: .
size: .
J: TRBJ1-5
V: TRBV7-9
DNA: TGTGCCAGCAGCTCGCCGGGGGGACGTGGCAATCAGCCCCAGCATTTT
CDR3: CASSSPGGRGNQPQHF

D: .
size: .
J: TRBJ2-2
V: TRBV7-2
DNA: TGTGCCAGCAGCCCCAGGACAGTTACCGGGGAGCTGTTTTTT
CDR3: CASSPRTVTGELFF

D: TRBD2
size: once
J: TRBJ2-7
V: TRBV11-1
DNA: TGTGCCAGCAGCTTAGCAAGCAGCGGGAGTTTTTACGAGCAGTACTTC
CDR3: CASSLASSGSFYEQYF

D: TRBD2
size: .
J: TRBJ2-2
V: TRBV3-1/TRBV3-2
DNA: TGTGCCAGCAGCCAACCGGGACTAGCGGGGGGTTTCCTGGTCGGGGAGCTGTTTTTT
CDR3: CASSQPGLAGGFLVGELFF

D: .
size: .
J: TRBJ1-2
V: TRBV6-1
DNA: TGTGCCAGCAGTGAAATTAGTACAGTCTATGGCTACACCTTC
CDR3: CASSEISTVYGYTF

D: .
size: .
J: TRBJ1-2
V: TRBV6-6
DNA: TGTGCCAGCACCACCTTTGAGGGAGGCGACACCTTC
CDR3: CASTTFEGGDTF

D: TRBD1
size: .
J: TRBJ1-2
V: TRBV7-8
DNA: TGTGCCAGCAGCTTAAACCCGGACAGGGGCTACACCTTC
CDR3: CASSLNPDRGYTF

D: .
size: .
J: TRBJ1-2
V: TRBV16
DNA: TGTGCCAGCAGCCAATCGGGCCCCGCGGATTATGGCTACACCTTC
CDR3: CASSQSGPADYGYTF

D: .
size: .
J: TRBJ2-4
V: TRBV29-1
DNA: TGCAGCGTCTCCGGGTCTGGAGATCTAGCCAAAAACATTCAGTACTTC
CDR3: CSVSGSGDLAKNIQYF

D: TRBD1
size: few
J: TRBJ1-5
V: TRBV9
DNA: TGTGCCAGCAGCATGGGACAGGGGAATCAGCCCCAGCATTTT
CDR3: CASSMGQGNQPQHF

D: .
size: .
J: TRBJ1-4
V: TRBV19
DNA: TGTGCCAGTAGTAGGTCGTTAGCTAATGAAAAACTGTTTTTT
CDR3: CASSRSLANEKLFF

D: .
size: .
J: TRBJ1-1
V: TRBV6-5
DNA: TGTGCCAGCATCGTTGGGGACGGGGCTTTCTTT
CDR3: CASIVGDGAFF

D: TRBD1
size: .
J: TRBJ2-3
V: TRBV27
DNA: TGTGCCAGCAGTTCCTCGACAGGGACGTCCACAGATACGCAGTATTTT
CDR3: CASSSSTGTSTDTQYF

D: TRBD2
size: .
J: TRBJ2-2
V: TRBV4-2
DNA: TGTGCCAGCAGCTCGTGGACTAGCGGAGACGCGAACACCGGGGAGCTGTTTTTT
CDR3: CASSSWTSGDANTGELFF

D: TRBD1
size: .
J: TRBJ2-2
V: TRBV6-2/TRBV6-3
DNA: TGTGCCAGCAGTTTCGACAGGGGTGGACCCGGGGAGCTGTTTTTT
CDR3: CASSFDRGGPGELFF

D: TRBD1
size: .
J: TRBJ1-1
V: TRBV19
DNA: TGTGCCAGTAGCCCCATGGGACAGGGCTGGATGAACACTGAAGCTTTCTTT
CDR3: CASSPMGQGWMNTEAFF

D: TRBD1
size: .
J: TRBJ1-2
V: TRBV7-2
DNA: TGTGCCAGCAGCTTAGAGCCAGGGGGCGCATATGGCTACACCTTC
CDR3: CASSLEPGGAYGYTF

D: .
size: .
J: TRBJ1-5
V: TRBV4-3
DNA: TGCGCCAGCAGCCAAGGTCTAGGAGATCCCCAGCATTTT
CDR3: CASSQGLGDPQHF

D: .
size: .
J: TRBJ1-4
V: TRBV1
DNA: TGCACCAGCACGCAACAGGGGAGTAATGAAAAACTGTTTTTT
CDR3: CTSTQQGSNEKLFF

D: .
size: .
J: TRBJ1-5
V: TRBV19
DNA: TGTGCCAGTAGTATCCAGTTGGCTCAGCCCCAGCATTTT
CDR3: CASSIQLAQPQHF

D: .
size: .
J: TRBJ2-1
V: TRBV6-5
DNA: TGTGCCAGCAGGATTCGGACGAAGAATGAGCAGTTCTTC
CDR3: CASRIRTKNEQFF

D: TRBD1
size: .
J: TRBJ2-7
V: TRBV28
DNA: TGTGCCAGCAGTTTCAGGGGACAGGGACGCGAGCAGTACTTC
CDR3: CASSFRGQGREQYF

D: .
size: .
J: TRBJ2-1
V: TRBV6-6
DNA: TGTGCCAGCAGTTACCATGGGACAACGAAAAATGAGCAGTTCTTC
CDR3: CASSYHGTTKNEQFF

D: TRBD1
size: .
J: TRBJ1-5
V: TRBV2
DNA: TGTGCCAGCAGTGGGCCATGGGACAGGGGTGTGGTTGGCAATCAGCCCCAGCATTTT
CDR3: CASSGPWDRGVVGNQPQHF

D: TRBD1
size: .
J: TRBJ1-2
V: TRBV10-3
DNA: TGTGCCATCAGTGACCTTGGGGACAGCTATGGCTACACCTTC
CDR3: CAISDLGDSYGYTF

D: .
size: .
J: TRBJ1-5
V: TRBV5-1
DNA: TGCGCCAGCAGCTTGACTGGGATGAGCAATCAGCCCCAGCATTTT
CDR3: CASSLTGMSNQPQHF

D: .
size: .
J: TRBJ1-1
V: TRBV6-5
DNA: TGTGCCAGCAGGGGGACGAACACTGAAGCTTTCTTT
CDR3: CASRGTNTEAFF

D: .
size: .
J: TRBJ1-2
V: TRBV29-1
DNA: TGCAGCGTTGAGCGGCCAGACGCTAACTATGGCTACACCTTC
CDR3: CSVERPDANYGYTF

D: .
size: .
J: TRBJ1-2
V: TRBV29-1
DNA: TGCAGCACCAACGGCGGGCCCTCAGGATCTAACTATGGCTACACCTTC
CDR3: CSTNGGPSGSNYGYTF

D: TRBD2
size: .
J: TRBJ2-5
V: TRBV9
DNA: TGTGCCAGCAGCGGGACTAGCGGGAGGTTGGGGACCCAGTACTTC
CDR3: CASSGTSGRLGTQYF

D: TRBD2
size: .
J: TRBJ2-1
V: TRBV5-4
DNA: TGTGCCAGCAGCCCTTCGGGCGGGGGGAACTCCTACAATGAGCAGTTCTTC
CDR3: CASSPSGGGNSYNEQFF

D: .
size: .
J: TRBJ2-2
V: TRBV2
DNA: TGTGCCAGCAGTCGAATTAGCGTGAACACCGGGGAGCTGTTTTTT
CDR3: CASSRISVNTGELFF

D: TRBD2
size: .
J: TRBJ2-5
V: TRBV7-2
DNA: TGTGCCAGCAGCCCTGGACTAGCAGGGGAGACCCAGTACTTC
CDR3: CASSPGLAGETQYF

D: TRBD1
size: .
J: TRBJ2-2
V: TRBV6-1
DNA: TGTGCCAGCAGTGAGGGGTCAGGGGGCGGAAATCACCACACCGGGGAGCTGTTTTTT
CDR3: CASSEGSGGGNHHTGELFF

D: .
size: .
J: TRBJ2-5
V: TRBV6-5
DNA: TGTGCCAGCAGTTACAGTTACCGGGGGGAGACCCAGTACTTC
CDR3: CASSYSYRGETQYF

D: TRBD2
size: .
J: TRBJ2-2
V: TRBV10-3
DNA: TGTGCCATCAGGCCGGGACTAGTAAGCACCGGGGAGCTGTTTTTT
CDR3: CAIRPGLVSTGELFF

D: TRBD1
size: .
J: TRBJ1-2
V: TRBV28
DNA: TGTGCCAGCAGTTTATTCGGACAGGGGGCGAGGTATGGCTACACCTTC
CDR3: CASSLFGQGARYGYTF

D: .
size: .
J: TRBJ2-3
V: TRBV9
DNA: TGTGCCAGCAGCCCCATATCCGGCGAGGCCACAGATACGCAGTATTTT
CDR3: CASSPISGEATDTQYF

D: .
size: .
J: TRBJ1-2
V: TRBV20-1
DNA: TGCAGTCCCACGGGGGACTATGGCTACACCTTC
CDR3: CSPTGDYGYTF

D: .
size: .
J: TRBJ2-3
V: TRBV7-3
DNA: TGTGCCAGCTCTGCAGGTCCAAGCACAGATACGCAGTATTTT
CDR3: CASSAGPSTDTQYF